This T cell receptor (beta chain) was observed in a study of beta chain features in type 1 diabetes. This clone was counted ten times or more. Germline loops: CDR1 SEHNR, CDR2 FQNEAQ (reference sequence). Trimming shortened V by 5 bases and J by 3 bases, and 13 bases separated the two germline ends. The CDR3 sequence is 14 residues long. All of the isolated RNA was reverse transcribed, so expressed TCRB transcripts were sequenced. The table came from immunoSEQ multiplex PCR; TCRdb's copy has only in-frame clones and leaves some out. The data contain 140,000 to 150,000 clones, more than 9% of them singletons.

This clonotype was sampled from a man younger than 30 in good health. The sample consisted of naive CD4+ T cells from blood. This chain joins TRBV7-9 and TRBJ1-1; D possibly corresponds to TRBD1 (5 bases). The DNA of the CDR3 is TGTGCCAGCAGCCCCAGCGGGGGGTACACTGAAGCTTTCTTT. This sequence encodes CASSPSGGYTEAFF.